The entry below describes one T cell receptor (beta chain). Its antigen is not yet known. One base away there is no much larger clone; base qualities are not given. The CDR3 spans 13 residues, from the cysteine through the phenylalanine. Left in the record is the CDR3 DNA by itself, 39 bases read in frame from the first base. Looking up the germline V gene (reference sequence) yields CDR1 SGHNT and CDR2 YYREEE. V loses 1 base of germline sequence and J loses 2 bases, and the interval between the two ends is 7 bases. This specimen comes from a study of radiotherapy plus CTLA-4 blockade in lung cancer (dated by TCRdb to the late 2010s). Some background on the complete study: Among enrolled patients, roughly 17% had an objective response and roughly 30% reached disease control. Beyond this particular receptor, the publication reports: The strongest predictors of response were reported to be early dynamic shifts in blood T cell clones along with a rise in serum interferon-beta following radiation. TCR clones derived from tumors expanded in peripheral blood after treatment with radiotherapy and ipilimumab.

Focal radiation therapy combined with CTLA-4 blockade (ipilimumab) was tested in patients with chemo-refractory metastatic non-small-cell lung cancer. Libraries were prepared through the immunoSEQ multiplex PCR assay. The source is immuneACCESS, and TCRdb retained only in-frame sequences with V and J called. Part of the clones is not carried over; for the studies checked, unresolved V genes explain less than half of this, and the remainder is unexplained. This sample holds 50,000 to 70,000 clones; over 65% were observed only once. In total, the top ten clones hold almost 4% of the sample. The specimen comprised peripheral blood, sampled from a patient treated with radiotherapy plus ipilimumab. This clonotype was sampled from a human donor with non-small cell lung cancer who had a partial response to radiotherapy plus ipilimumab. Rearrangement joined TRBV5-4 to TRBJ2-7; TRBD2 is a possible D gene, resting on 5 matching bases. For the CDR3, the sequence is CASSLYGTYEQYF. The DNA is as follows: TGTGCCAGCAGCTTGTACGGGACCTACGAGCAGTACTTC.